The 8 T cell receptor beta chains listed next were all sequenced from one sample in a study of Ad26.COV2.S vaccination and SARS-CoV-2 variants. Noted treatment: approximately 18 received Ad26.COV2.S at low or high dose, single or two shots; about 5 received placebo; per-sample allocation not given. Repertoires come from day 63 after the first vaccine or placebo injection. Clones were sequenced by immunoSEQ multiplex PCR, and TCRdb holds only the in-frame ones, with some missing. Among approximately 300,000 clones listed, over 80% were seen once. The source was peripheral blood, collected in a trial of Ad26.COV2.S vaccine versus placebo. These receptors all stem from a person between 18 and 65 years old who received the Ad26.COV2.S COVID-19 vaccine or a placebo.

V is TRBV18 and J is TRBJ1-1, with D possibly TRBD1 on 6 matching bases. The germline gives CDR1 KGHSH, CDR2 LQKENI. The CDR3 has 13 residues. Trimming took off 3 bases at V and 10 bases at J, with 15 bases between the two ends. In DNA, the CDR3 is TGTGCCAGCTCACCGCAGGGGTCCAGTTCAGCTTTCTTT. Its translation: CASSPQGSSSAFF.

This clone has just a few counts. The rearrangement joins TRBV29-1 to TRBJ1-5; tentatively, D is TRBD1 (6 bases). Trimming removed 7 bases at V and 3 bases at J, with 13 bases between. Germline CDR1 reads SQVTM; CDR2 reads ANQGSEA. The CDR3 sequence is 13 residues long. The CDR3 here is CSAADSFNQPQHF. The CDR3 bases are TGCAGCGCCGCGGACAGCTTCAATCAGCCCCAGCATTTT.

The J gene is TRBJ2-2, the V gene TRBV7-3; D gene uncertain. The CDR3 length is 13 residues. Trimming cost V 3 bases and J 1 base, with 3 bases left between them. Germline assignment: CDR1 SGHTA and CDR2 FQGTGA. CDR3 protein: CASSFKNTGELFF. DNA of the CDR3: TGTGCCAGCAGCTTTAAGAACACCGGGGAGCTGTTTTTT. The full variable domain, in which reference TRBV7-3 and TRBJ2-2 provide the parts outside the CDR3, is GAGVSQTPSNKVTEKGKYVELRCDPISGHTALYWYRQSLGQGPEFLIYFQGTGAADDSGLPNDRFFAVRPEGSVSTLKIQRTERGDSAVYLCASSFKNTGELFFGEGSRLTVL.

For this clone: At one end the junction does not follow the germline gene, possibly because of a read error. The chain couples TRBV7-3 to TRBJ2-5, with D perhaps matching TRBD2 (5 bases). The germline V gene encodes CDR1 SGHTA and CDR2 FQGTGA. The CDR3 length is 17 residues. CDR3 amino acids: CASSLTNPPRGQETQYF. The DNA for the CDR3 is TGTGCCAGCAGCCTAACGAACCCTCCCCGGGGACAAGAGACCCAGTACTTC.

This clone was recorded only once. The chain combines TRBV19 with TRBJ2-5, with D maybe TRBD2 (6 bases). V lost 4 bases and J lost 3, with 9 bases in between. The CDR3 spans 13 residues. Per the germline V gene, CDR1 is LNHDA and CDR2 is SQIVND (reference sequence). The CDR3: CASSSGLKETQYF. The DNA of the CDR3 is TGTGCCAGTAGTAGCGGACTAAAAGAGACCCAGTACTTC.

The chain couples TRBV28 to TRBJ1-6, with D uncertain. This CDR3 has 12 residues. In germline, CDR1 is MDHEN, CDR2 SYDVKM. The V end was cut by 1 base, the J end by 19 bases, with 14 bases between. The CDR3 bases are TGTGCCAGCAGTTTATTTAGGCAGCCGTTTCACTTT. Amino acid sequence: CASSLFRQPFHF.

The chain has TRBV6-1 and TRBJ1-5; 11 bases map to TRBD1. CDR3 size: 18 residues. V shed 2 bases, J shed 5 bases, and the junction held 11 bases outside the gene matches. Looked up from germline, CDR1 is MNHNS and CDR2 is SASEGT. The CDR3 bases are TGTGCCAGCAGTGAACAGCCCGGGACAGGGGGTCTTCATCAGCCCCAGCATTTT. Translated: CASSEQPGTGGLHQPQHF.

This clone occurred once. This chain links TRBV7-5 with TRBJ2-1; TRBD2, the D gene given by the table, was not confirmed from the DNA. TRBV7-5 is flagged as a pseudogene. This CDR3 has 19 residues. This CDR3 reads CARSEGLAGGMNSYNEQFF. The DNA for the CDR3 is TGTGCCAGAAGCGAAGGACTAGCGGGGGGGATGAACTCCTACAATGAGCAGTTCTTC.